Listed here are 19 T cell receptor beta chains from one sample, sequenced in a study of radiotherapy plus CTLA-4 blockade in lung cancer. TCRdb keeps only in-frame clones here, not all; method: immunoSEQ multiplex PCR. The repertoire includes some 73,000 clones, under 85% of them detected once, and approximately 0.73% sits in the top ten. The sequencing used peripheral blood, collected from a patient treated with radiotherapy plus ipilimumab. All receptors derive from a human donor with non-small cell lung cancer who had stable disease on radiotherapy plus ipilimumab.

The V and J genes are TRBV27 and TRBJ2-3; perhaps TRBD2 as D (5 bases). Per germline, CDR1 MNHEY and CDR2 SMNVEV (reference sequence). The V end lost 7 bases, the J end lost 0 bases, and 14 bases lay between the germline ends. This CDR3 has 15 amino acids. The DNA of the CDR3 is TGTGCCAGCATCCCCCTGCGGGCTAGCACAGATACGCAGTATTTT. The encoded protein is CASIPLRASTDTQYF.

This clone has a single count. Here the CDR3 reads CASSDSSVAGELFF. In DNA, the CDR3 is TGTGCCAGCAGTGACTCAAGCGTGGCCGGGGAGCTGTTTTTT. J is TRBJ2-2 and V is TRBV2, with D uncertain. This CDR3 contains 14 residues. V lost 3 bases, J lost 6 bases, and 11 bases lay in between. Germline CDR1 is SNHLY and CDR2 is FYNNEI.

The J gene is TRBJ2-1, the V gene TRBV7-3, with TRBD1 matching 7 bases. The CDR3 is made up of 13 amino acids. V lost 5 bases and J lost 7; bases outside the gene matches: 5. Germline V gene sequence: CDR1 SGHTA, CDR2 FQGTGA. CDR3 in DNA: TGTGCCAGCAGCACTCAACAGGGGAATGAGCAGTTCTTC. Translation gives CASSTQQGNEQFF.

The J gene is TRBJ1-5, the V gene TRBV18; TRBD1 matches at 9 bases. The germline gives CDR1 KGHSH, CDR2 LQKENI. The CDR3 covers 17 residues. The V gene end was trimmed by 1 base and the J gene end by 0 bases; junction bases not matched to a gene: 4. For the CDR3, the DNA is TGTGCCAGCTCACCACAGGAGGGACAGGGTAGCAATCAGCCCCAGCATTTT. It specifies CASSPQEGQGSNQPQHF.

The CDR3 region has the DNA TGTGCCTGGACAAGGCAGCTCCAATATAATTCACCCCTCCACTTT. Protein product: CAWTRQLQYNSPLHF. The chain employs TRBV30 and TRBJ1-6; D is undetermined. The germline CDR1 and CDR2 sequences are GTSNPN and SVGIG (reference sequence). The V gene lost 4 bases and the J gene lost 4 bases, with 14 bases spanning the gap. The CDR3 loop spans 15 amino acids.

The chain links TRBV14 to TRBJ2-7; D not resolved. This CDR3 is built from 13 residues. The germline V and J ends were trimmed by 0 bases and 4 bases, with 7 bases remaining between them. Germline V CDR1 and CDR2: SGHDN, FVKESK. In nucleotides, the CDR3 is TGTGCCAGCAGCCAAGATCATCTATACGAGCAGTACTTC. As protein: CASSQDHLYEQYF. Filled out from reference TRBV14 and TRBJ2-7, the complete variable domain reads EAGVTQFPSHSVIEKGQTVTLRCDPISGHDNLYWYRRVMGKEIKFLLHFVKESKQDESGMPNNRFLAERTGGTYSTLKVQPAELEDSGVYFCASSQDHLYEQYFGPGTRLTVT.

This clone was counted between two and nine times. The chain couples TRBV19 to TRBJ2-7; D gene unclear. This CDR3 comprises 15 residues. The V end lost 3 bases, the J end lost 2 bases, and 14 bases lay between the germline ends. Germline CDR1 reads LNHDA; CDR2 reads SQIVND (reference sequence). Here the CDR3 reads CASSMRTELPYEQYF. The CDR3 DNA reads as TGTGCCAGTAGTATGCGAACGGAGCTACCCTACGAGCAGTACTTC.

This sequence joins TRBV4-1 and TRBJ2-7; TRBD1 aligns across 8 bases. The germline gives CDR1 MGHRA, CDR2 YSYEKL. This CDR3 is 16 amino acids long. With 2 bases clipped from V and 4 bases from J, the junction kept 10 bases outside the gene matches. CDR3 DNA: TGCGCCAGCAGCCAACTGTTTCCAGGGGGCAGATACGAGCAGTACTTC. Protein: CASSQLFPGGRYEQYF.

The chain employs TRBV7-3 and TRBJ2-1, with 8 bases lining up with TRBD1. The CDR3 length is 15 residues. Germline loops: CDR1 SGHTA, CDR2 FQGTGA. The junction had 2 bases not matched to a gene; V was cut back by 3 bases and J by 1 base. The CDR3 DNA is TGTGCCAGCAGCTTCGACAGGGGATCCTACAATGAGCAGTTCTTC. This encodes CASSFDRGSYNEQFF.

The chain couples TRBV5-1 to TRBJ2-7; D is perhaps TRBD2 (7 bases). V was shortened by 4 bases and J by 1 base, with 15 bases between the two germline ends. The CDR3 length is 15 residues. CDR1 SGHRS and CDR2 YFSETQ come from the germline V gene. CDR3 nucleotide sequence: TGCGCCAGCAGCCTGGGAGGGGGGGGGTCCTACGAGCAGTACTTC. The encoded protein is CASSLGGGGSYEQYF. Filled out from reference TRBV5-1 and TRBJ2-7, the complete variable domain reads KAGVTQTPRYLIKTRGQQVTLSCSPISGHRSVSWYQQTPGQGLQFLFEYFSETQRNKGNFPGRFSGRQFSNSRSEMNVSTLELGDSALYLCASSLGGGGSYEQYFGPGTRLTVT.

As to this clone: It is likely a read error, because the conserved phenylalanine at the end of the CDR3 is missing. The DNA is left out, because the CDR3 cannot be placed on it with certainty; the CDR3 is given as TCRdb lists it. Other nucleotide sequences in the sample specify the same CDR3. V is TRBV5-3 and J is TRBJ2-7. TRBV5-3 is sorted into the ORF group, with uncertain function. The CDR3 length is 10 residues, termini included. The CDR3 is CARSLVDLPC.

The chain combines TRBV28 with TRBJ2-1; 8 bases agree with TRBD1. The CDR3 has 14 residues. CDR1 MDHEN and CDR2 SYDVKM come from the germline V gene. V trimming: 3 bases; J trimming: 8 bases; junction bases outside the gene matches: 6. The CDR3 loop is CASSFRGRLYEQFF. In DNA, the CDR3 is TGTGCCAGCAGTTTCAGGGGGCGCCTCTATGAGCAGTTCTTC.

The chain couples TRBV29-1 to TRBJ1-2, with D maybe TRBD1 (6 bases). CDR1 and CDR2 from the germline V gene are SQVTM and ANQGSEA. The V gene lost 7 bases and the J gene lost 7 bases, with 13 bases spanning the gap. The CDR3 is 11 amino acids. The CDR3 here is CSAEDSTGYTF. The CDR3 bases are TGCAGCGCTGAGGACAGCACTGGCTACACCTTC.

In its sample, this clone was seen a few times. The rearrangement links TRBV6-5 to TRBJ2-7, with 9 bases matching TRBD1. The V gene's germline CDR1 is MNHEY and CDR2 SVGAGI. V shed 0 bases and J 4 bases; nucleotides not matched to a gene: 4. This CDR3 is built from 15 residues. The CDR3 nucleotides read TGTGCCAGCAGTTACTCGAGGGACAGGGTATACGAGCAGTACTTC. Translation gives CASSYSRDRVYEQYF.

The V gene is TRBV27, the J gene TRBJ2-4, with TRBD1 matching over 12 bases. Per the germline V gene, CDR1 is MNHEY and CDR2 is SMNVEV (reference sequence). This CDR3 has 18 residues. Trimming cost V 5 bases and J 0 bases; bases outside gene matches: 8. CDR3 amino acids: CASSGGTGGAGAKNIQYF. CDR3 bases: TGTGCCAGCAGTGGAGGGACAGGGGGCGCAGGAGCCAAAAACATTCAGTACTTC.

The chain carries TRBV5-1 and TRBJ2-4, with a tentative D call TRBD1 (6 bases). CDR1 and CDR2 from the germline V gene are SGHRS and YFSETQ. This CDR3 is 19 amino acids long. Trimming stripped 0 bases from V and 1 base from J, with 20 bases between. CDR3 in DNA: TGCGCCAGCAGCTTGGACGGGCAGGGGATCCGGGCGGCCAAAAACATTCAGTACTTC. The encoded protein is CASSLDGQGIRAAKNIQYF.

The J gene is TRBJ2-2, the V gene TRBV5-6; the match to TRBD2 covers 9 bases. Germline loops: CDR1 SGHDT, CDR2 YYEEEE. This CDR3 spans 16 amino acids. V trimming: 0 bases; J trimming: 4 bases; junction bases outside the gene matches: 4. The CDR3 loop is CASSLAGGGATGELFF. The DNA of the CDR3 is TGTGCCAGCAGCTTGGCCGGCGGGGGGGCCACCGGGGAGCTGTTTTTT.

The rearrangement links TRBV9 to TRBJ1-2; 7 nucleotides match TRBD1. The CDR3 extends over 15 amino acids. CDR1 is SGDLS, CDR2 YYNGEE, per germline. V dropped 4 bases and J dropped 1; count of bases not matched to a gene: 7. CDR3 in DNA: TGTGCCAGCAGCCCAGGGACAGCCCGTAACTATGGCTACACCTTC. Its translation: CASSPGTARNYGYTF.

The chain carries TRBV30 and TRBJ2-4, with TRBD1 matching 7 bases. V lost 2 bases, J lost 7 bases, and 5 bases stayed unmatched. In germline, CDR1 is GTSNPN, CDR2 SVGIG (reference sequence). This CDR3 is 13 amino acids long. CDR3 amino acids: CAWSSGTANIQYF. For the CDR3, the DNA is TGTGCCTGGAGTTCAGGGACAGCTAACATTCAGTACTTC.